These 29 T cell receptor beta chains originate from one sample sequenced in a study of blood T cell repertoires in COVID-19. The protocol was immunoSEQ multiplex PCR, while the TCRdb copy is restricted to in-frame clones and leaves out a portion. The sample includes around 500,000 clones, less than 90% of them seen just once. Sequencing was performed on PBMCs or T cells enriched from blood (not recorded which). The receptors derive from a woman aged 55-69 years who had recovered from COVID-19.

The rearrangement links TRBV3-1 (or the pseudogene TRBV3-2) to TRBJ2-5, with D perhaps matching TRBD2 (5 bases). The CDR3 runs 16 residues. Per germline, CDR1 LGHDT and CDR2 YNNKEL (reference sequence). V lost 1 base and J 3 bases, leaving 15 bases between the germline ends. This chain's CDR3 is CASSQASLGIEETQYF. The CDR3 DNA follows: TGTGCCAGCAGCCAAGCCTCGCTCGGGATCGAAGAGACCCAGTACTTC.

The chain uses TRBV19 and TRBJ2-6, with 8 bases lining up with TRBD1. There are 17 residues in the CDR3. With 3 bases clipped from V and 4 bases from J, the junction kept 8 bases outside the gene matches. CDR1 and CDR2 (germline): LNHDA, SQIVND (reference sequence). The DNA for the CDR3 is TGTGCCAGTAGTATGGGACAGGCCACGGAAGGGGCCAACGTCCTGACTTTC. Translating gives CASSMGQATEGANVLTF.

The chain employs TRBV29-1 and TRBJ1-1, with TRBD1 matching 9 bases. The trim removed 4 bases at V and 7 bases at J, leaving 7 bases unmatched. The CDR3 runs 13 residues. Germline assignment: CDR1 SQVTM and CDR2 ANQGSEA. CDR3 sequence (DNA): TGCAGCGTTGGGGGACAGGGAAAGGGTGAAGCTTTCTTT. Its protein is CSVGGQGKGEAFF.

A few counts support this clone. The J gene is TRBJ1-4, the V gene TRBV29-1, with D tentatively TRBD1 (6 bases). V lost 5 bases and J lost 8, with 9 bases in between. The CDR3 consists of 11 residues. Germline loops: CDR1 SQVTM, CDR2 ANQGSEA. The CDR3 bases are TGCAGCGTTCACCAGGGGGAAAAACTGTTTTTT. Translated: CSVHQGEKLFF.

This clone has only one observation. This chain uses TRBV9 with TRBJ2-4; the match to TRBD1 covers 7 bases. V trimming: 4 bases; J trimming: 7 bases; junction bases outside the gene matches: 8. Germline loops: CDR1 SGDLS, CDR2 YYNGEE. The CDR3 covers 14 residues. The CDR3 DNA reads TGTGCCAGCAGCATGACAGGGCCTGGTAACATTCAGTACTTC. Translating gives CASSMTGPGNIQYF.

The CDR3 bases are TGTGCCAGCAGCCCGGGACACCTTAATAACTATGGCTACACCTTC. This sequence encodes CASSPGHLNNYGYTF. The chain has TRBV3-1 (or the pseudogene TRBV3-2) and TRBJ1-2; perhaps TRBD1 as D (6 bases). Germline V CDR1 and CDR2: LGHDT, YNNKEL (reference sequence). This CDR3 has 15 residues. Between the trimmed V and J ends, which lost 4 bases and 1 base, there was a span of 13 bases.

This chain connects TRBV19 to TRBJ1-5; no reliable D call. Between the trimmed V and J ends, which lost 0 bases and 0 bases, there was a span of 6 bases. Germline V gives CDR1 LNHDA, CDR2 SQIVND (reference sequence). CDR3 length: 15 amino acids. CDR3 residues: CASSIEGSSNQPQHF. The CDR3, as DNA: TGTGCCAGTAGTATAGAAGGGAGTAGCAATCAGCCCCAGCATTTT.

This chain's CDR3 is CASSEGASPSNQPQHF. The CDR3, as DNA: TGTGCCAGCAGTGAGGGCGCCTCCCCATCCAATCAGCCCCAGCATTTT. V is TRBV2 and J is TRBJ1-5, with D unclear. The CDR3 has 16 residues. The germline CDR1 and CDR2 sequences are SNHLY and FYNNEI. V lost 3 bases and J 3 bases, leaving 15 bases between the germline ends.

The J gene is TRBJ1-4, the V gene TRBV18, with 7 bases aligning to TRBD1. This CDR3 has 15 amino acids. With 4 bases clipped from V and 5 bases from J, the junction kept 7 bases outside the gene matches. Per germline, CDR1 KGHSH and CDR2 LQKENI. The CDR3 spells CASSQLTGPNEKLFF. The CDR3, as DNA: TGTGCCAGCTCACAATTGACAGGGCCGAATGAAAAACTGTTTTTT.

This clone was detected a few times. The CDR3 coding sequence is TGTGCCAGCAAGTCCCGGGGGGTTAATTCACCCCTCCACTTT. Protein sequence: CASKSRGVNSPLHF. The V and J genes are TRBV6-5 and TRBJ1-6; possibly TRBD1 for D (5 bases). The germline V gene has CDR1 MNHEY and CDR2 SVGAGI. Trimming left V 7 bases short and J 6 bases short, with 13 bases between. The CDR3 covers 14 residues.

This chain's CDR3 is CASSPRGPKETQYF. CDR3 sequence (DNA): TGTGCCAGCAGCCCCCGAGGCCCCAAAGAGACCCAGTACTTC. V is TRBV11-2 and J is TRBJ2-5; D not certain. This CDR3 is built from 14 residues. V was cut by 5 bases and J by 3 bases, with 13 bases left in between. Germline V gives CDR1 SGHAT, CDR2 FQNNGV.

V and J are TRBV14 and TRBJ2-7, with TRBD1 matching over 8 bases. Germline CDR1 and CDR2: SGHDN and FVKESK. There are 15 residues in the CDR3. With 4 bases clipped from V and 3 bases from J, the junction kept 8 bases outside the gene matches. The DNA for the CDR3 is TGTGCCAGCAGCCGAACCGGGACAGGAAACTACGAGCAGTACGTC. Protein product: CASSRTGTGNYEQYV.

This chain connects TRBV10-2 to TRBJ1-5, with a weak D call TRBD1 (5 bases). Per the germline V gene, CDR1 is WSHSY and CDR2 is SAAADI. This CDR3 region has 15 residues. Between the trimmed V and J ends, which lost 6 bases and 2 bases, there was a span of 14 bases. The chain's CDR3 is CASRDVGGGNQPQHF. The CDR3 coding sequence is TGCGCCAGCAGGGACGTCGGGGGTGGCAATCAGCCCCAGCATTTT.

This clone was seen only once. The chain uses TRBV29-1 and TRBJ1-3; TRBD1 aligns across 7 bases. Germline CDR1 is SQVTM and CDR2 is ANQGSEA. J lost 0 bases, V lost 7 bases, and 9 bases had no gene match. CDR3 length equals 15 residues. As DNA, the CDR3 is TGCAGCGCCATGAGGGGACAGAGCTCTGGAAACACCATATATTTT. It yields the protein CSAMRGQSSGNTIYF.

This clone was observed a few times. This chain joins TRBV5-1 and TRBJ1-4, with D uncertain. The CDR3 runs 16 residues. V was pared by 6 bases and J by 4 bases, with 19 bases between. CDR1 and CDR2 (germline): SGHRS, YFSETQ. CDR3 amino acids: CASKPSVGRVNEKLFF. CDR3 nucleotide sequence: TGCGCCAGCAAACCCTCGGTTGGGAGGGTTAATGAAAAACTGTTTTTT.

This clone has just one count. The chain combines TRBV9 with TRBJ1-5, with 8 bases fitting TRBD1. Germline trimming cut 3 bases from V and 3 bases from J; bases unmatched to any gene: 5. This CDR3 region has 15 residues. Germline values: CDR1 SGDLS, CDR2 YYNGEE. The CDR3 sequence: CASSAGQGNNQPQHF. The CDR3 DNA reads TGTGCCAGCAGCGCCGGACAGGGTAACAATCAGCCCCAGCATTTT.

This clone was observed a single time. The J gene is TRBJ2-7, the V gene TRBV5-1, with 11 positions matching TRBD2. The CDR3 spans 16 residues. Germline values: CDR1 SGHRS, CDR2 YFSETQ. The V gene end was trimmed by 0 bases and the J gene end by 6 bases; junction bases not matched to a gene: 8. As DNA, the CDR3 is TGCGCCAGCAGCTTGGGACTAGCGGGGTACCCGCGCGAGCAGTACGTC. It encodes CASSLGLAGYPREQYV.

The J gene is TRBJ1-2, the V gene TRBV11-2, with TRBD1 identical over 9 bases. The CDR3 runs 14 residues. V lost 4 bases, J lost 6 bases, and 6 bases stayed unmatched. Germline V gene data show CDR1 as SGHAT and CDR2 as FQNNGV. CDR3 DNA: TGTGCCAGCAGCTCCCCACGGGACAGGGATGGCTACACCTTC. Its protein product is CASSSPRDRDGYTF. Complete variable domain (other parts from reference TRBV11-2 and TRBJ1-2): EAGVAQSPRYKIIEKRQSVAFWCNPISGHATLYWYQQILGQGPKLLIQFQNNGVVDDSQLPKDRFSAERLKGVDSTLKIQPAKLEDSAVYLCASSSPRDRDGYTFGSGTRLTVV.

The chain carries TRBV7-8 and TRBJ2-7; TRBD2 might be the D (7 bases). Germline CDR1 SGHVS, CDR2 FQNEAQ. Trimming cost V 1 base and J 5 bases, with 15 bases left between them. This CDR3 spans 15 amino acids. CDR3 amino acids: CASSLELGGANEQYF. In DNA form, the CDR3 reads TGTGCCAGCAGCTTAGAGTTAGGGGGGGCGAACGAGCAGTACTTC. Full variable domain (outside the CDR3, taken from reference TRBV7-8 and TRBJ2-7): GAGVSQSPRYKVAKRGQDVALRCDPISGHVSLFWYQQALGQGPEFLTYFQNEAQLDKSGLPSDRFFAERPEGSVSTLKIQRTQQEDSAVYLCASSLELGGANEQYFGPGTRLTVT.

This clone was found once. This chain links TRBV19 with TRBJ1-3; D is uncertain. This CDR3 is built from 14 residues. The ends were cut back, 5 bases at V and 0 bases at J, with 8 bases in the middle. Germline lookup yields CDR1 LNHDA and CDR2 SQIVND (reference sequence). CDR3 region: CASSAGYSGNTIYF. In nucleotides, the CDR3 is TGTGCCAGTAGTGCGGGCTACTCTGGAAACACCATATATTTT.

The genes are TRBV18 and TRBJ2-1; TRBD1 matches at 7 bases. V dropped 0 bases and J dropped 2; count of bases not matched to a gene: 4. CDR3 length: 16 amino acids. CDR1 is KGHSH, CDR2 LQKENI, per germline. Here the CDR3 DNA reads TGTGCCAGCTCACCACCTGACAGGGTTCCCTACAATGAGCAGTTCTTC. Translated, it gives CASSPPDRVPYNEQFF.

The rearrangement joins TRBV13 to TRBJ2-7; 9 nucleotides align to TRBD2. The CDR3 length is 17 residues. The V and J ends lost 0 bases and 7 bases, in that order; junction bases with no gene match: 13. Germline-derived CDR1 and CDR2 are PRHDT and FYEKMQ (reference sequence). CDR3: CASSLGSSGVTSGEQYF. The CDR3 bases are TGTGCCAGCAGCTTAGGGTCTAGCGGGGTTACCTCCGGGGAGCAGTACTTC.

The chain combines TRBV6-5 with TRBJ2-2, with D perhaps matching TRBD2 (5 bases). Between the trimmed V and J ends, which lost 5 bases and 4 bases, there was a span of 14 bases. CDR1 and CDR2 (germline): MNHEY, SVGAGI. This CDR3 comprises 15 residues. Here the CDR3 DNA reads TGTGCCAGCAGTCCCAGGAGGTTTAGCACCGGGGAGCTGTTTTTT. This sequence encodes CASSPRRFSTGELFF.

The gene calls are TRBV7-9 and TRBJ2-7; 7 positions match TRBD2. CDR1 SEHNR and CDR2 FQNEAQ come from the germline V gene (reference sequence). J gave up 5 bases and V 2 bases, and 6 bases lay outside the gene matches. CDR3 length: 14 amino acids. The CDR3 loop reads CASSLRTGGHEQYF. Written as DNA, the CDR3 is TGTGCCAGCAGCTTAAGGACGGGAGGCCACGAGCAGTACTTC.

The CDR3 sequence is CATQGWGQGVSNQPQHF. The DNA of the CDR3 is TGTGCCACCCAAGGATGGGGGCAGGGAGTGAGCAATCAGCCCCAGCATTTT. The V call is TRBV19, the J call TRBJ1-5; D is possibly TRBD1 (6 bases). Trimming pared 10 bases from V and 1 base from J, leaving 23 bases between. CDR3 length: 17 amino acids. Germline V lookup: CDR1 LNHDA, CDR2 SQIVND (reference sequence).

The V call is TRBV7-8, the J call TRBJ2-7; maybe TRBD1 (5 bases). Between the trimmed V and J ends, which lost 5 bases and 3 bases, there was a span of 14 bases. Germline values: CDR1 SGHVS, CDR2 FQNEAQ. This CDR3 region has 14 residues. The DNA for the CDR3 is TGTGCCAGCAGCCCCATAGGGGATTTCTACGAGCAGTACTTC. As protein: CASSPIGDFYEQYF.

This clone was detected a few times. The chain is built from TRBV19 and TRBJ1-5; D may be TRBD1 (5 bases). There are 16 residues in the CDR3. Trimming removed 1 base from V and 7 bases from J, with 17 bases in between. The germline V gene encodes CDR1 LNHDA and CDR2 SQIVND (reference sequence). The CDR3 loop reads CASSIGGQGAGQPQHF. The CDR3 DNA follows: TGTGCCAGTAGTATAGGGGGTCAGGGCGCCGGCCAGCCCCAGCATTTT. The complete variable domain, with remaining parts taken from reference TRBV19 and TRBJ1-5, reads DGGITQSPKYLFRKEGQNVTLSCEQNLNHDAMYWYRQDPGQGLRLIYYSQIVNDFQKGDIAEGYSVSREKKESFPLTVTSAQKNPTAFYLCASSIGGQGAGQPQHFGDGTRLSIL.

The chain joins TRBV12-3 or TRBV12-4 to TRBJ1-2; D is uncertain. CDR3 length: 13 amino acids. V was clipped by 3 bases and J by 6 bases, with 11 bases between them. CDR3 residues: CASSFFPSDGYTF. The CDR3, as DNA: TGTGCCAGCAGTTTTTTCCCATCAGATGGCTACACCTTC.

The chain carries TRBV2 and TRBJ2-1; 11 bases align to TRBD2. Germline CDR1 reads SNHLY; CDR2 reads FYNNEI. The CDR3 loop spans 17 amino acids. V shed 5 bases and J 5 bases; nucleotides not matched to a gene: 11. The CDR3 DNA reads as TGTGCCAGCAGTACTAGCGGGGGACCTTCCCTGAACAATGAGCAGTTCTTC. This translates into CASSTSGGPSLNNEQFF.